The entry below gives a single TCR beta chain sequence along with its context. Its antigen is unidentified. The CDR3 is made up of 18 amino acids. CDR1 is SGHAT, CDR2 FQNNGV, per germline. V shed 5 bases and J 8 bases; nucleotides not matched to a gene: 18. This sample is part of a study of CD8 T cells in ankylosing spondylitis. Libraries of TCR beta came from quantitative 5'-RACE with molecular barcodes. Each CDR3 protein gets one entry after TCRdb re-called the 5' RACE reads with MiXCR. The sample yields under 550,000 distinct CDR3 sequences, around 26% seen once. Study-level findings and limits: The authors reported significant enrichment of disease-linked clones in matched ankylosing spondylitis synovial fluid. A TCR beta motif of fewer than 10 highly homologous variants seemed to mark ankylosing spondylitis blood. Some of these motif variants have turned up before, in reports on reactive arthritis synovial fluid and blood.

This TCR came from a male donor with ankylosing spondylitis. The rearrangement uses TRBV11-2 and TRBJ2-1; TRBD2 matches at 10 bases. Specimen: blood, either unsorted or a sorted T cell fraction (not recorded which). The CDR3 spells CASSPRTSGTMKAHEQFF. The CDR3 DNA reads as TGTGCCAGCAGCCCACGTACTAGCGGGACTATGAAAGCCCATGAGCAGTTCTTC. The entire variable domain, with the rest obtained from reference TRBV11-2 and TRBJ2-1, is as follows: EAGVAQSPRYKIIEKRQSVAFWCNPISGHATLYWYQQILGQGPKLLIQFQNNGVVDDSQLPKDRFSAERLKGVDSTLKIQPAKLEDSAVYLCASSPRTSGTMKAHEQFFGPGTRLTVL.